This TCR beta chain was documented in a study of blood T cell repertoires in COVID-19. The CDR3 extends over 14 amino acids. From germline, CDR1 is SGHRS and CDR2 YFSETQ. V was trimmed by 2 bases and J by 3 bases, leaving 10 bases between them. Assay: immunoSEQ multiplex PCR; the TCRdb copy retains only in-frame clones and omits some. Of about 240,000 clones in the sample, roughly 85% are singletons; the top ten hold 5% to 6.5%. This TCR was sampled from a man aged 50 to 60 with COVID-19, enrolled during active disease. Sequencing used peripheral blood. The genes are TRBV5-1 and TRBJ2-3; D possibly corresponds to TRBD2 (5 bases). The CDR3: CASSLRSVTDTQYF. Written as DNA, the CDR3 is TGCGCCAGCAGCTTACGTAGCGTAACAGATACGCAGTATTTT. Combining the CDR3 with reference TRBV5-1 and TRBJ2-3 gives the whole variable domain KAGVTQTPRYLIKTRGQQVTLSCSPISGHRSVSWYQQTPGQGLQFLFEYFSETQRNKGNFPGRFSGRQFSNSRSEMNVSTLELGDSALYLCASSLRSVTDTQYFGPGTRLTVL.